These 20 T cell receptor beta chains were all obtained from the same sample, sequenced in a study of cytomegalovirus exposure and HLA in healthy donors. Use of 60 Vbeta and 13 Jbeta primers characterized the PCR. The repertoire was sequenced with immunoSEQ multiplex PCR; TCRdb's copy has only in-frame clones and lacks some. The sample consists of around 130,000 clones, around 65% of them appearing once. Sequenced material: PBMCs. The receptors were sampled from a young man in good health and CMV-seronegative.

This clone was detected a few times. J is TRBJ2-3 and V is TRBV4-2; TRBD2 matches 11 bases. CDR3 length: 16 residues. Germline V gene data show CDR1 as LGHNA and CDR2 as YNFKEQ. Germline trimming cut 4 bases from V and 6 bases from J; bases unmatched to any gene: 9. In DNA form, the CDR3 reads TGTGCCAGCAGCCCTCCGACTAGCGGGAACTCGGATACGCAGTATTTT. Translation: CASSPPTSGNSDTQYF.

CDR3 in amino acids: CASSPFTRSNEQFF. CDR3 nucleotides: TGTGCCAGCAGCCCGTTTACTAGGAGCAATGAGCAGTTCTTC. The chain joins TRBV4-2 to TRBJ2-1; possible D gene TRBD2, 5 bases. The CDR3 totals 14 residues. V was shortened by 4 bases and J by 6 bases, with 13 bases between the two germline ends. Germline CDR1 is LGHNA and CDR2 is YNFKEQ.

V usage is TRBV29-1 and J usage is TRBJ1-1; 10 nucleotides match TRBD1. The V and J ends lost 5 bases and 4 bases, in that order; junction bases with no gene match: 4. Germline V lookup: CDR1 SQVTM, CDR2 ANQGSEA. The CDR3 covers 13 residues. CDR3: CSVKTGGGTEAFF. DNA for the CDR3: TGCAGCGTTAAGACAGGGGGCGGCACTGAAGCTTTCTTT.

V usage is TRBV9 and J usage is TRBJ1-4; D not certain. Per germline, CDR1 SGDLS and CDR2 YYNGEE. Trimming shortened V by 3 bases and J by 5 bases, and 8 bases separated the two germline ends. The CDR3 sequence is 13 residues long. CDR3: CASSGAPNEKLFF. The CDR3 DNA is TGTGCCAGCAGCGGAGCCCCGAATGAAAAACTGTTTTTT. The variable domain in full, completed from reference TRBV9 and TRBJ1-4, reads DSGVTQTPKHLITATGQRVTLRCSPRSGDLSVYWYQQSLDQGLQFLIQYYNGEERAKGNILERFSAQQFPDLHSELNLSSLELGDSALYFCASSGAPNEKLFFGSGTQLSVL.

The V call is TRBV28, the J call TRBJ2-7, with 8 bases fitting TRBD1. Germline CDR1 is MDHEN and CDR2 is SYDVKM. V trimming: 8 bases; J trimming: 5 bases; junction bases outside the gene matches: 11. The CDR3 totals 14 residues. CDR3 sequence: CASRYRGFSHEQYF. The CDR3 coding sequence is TGTGCCAGCCGCTACAGGGGGTTCAGCCACGAGCAGTACTTC.

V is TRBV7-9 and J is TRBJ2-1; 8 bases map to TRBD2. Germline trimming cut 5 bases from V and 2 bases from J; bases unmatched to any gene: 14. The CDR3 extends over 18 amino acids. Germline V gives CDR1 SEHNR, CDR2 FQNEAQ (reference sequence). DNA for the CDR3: TGTGCCAGCAGCCATACCCAAATAGCGGGGCGGACCTACAATGAGCAGTTCTTC. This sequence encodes CASSHTQIAGRTYNEQFF.

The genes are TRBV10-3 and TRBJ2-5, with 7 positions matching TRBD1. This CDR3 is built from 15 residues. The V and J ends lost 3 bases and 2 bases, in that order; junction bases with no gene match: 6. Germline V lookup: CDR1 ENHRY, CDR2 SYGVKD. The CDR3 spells CAISDFGTAQETQYF. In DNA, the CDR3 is TGTGCCATCAGTGATTTTGGGACAGCACAAGAGACCCAGTACTTC.

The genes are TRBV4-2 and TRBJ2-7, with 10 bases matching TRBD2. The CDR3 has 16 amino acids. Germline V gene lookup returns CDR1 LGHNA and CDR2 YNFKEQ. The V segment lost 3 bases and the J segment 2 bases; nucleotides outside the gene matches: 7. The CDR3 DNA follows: TGTGCCAGCAGCCATTCCGGGACTAGCGCAGCCTACGAGCAGTACTTC. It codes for CASSHSGTSAAYEQYF.

The CDR3 loop reads CASTTRRGGQETQYF. The CDR3 DNA is TGTGCCAGCACCACACGACGGGGGGGCCAAGAGACCCAGTACTTC. The chain couples TRBV7-9 to TRBJ2-5; 8 positions match TRBD2. Germline V gene sequence: CDR1 SEHNR, CDR2 FQNEAQ (reference sequence). The junction had 8 bases not matched to a gene; V was cut back by 7 bases and J by 1 base. The CDR3 spans 15 residues.

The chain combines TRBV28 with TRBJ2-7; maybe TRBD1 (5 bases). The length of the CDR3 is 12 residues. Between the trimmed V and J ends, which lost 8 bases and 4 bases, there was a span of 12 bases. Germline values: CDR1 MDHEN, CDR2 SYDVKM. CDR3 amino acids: CASGRVIYEQYF. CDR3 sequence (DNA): TGTGCCAGCGGCAGGGTTATTTACGAGCAGTACTTC.

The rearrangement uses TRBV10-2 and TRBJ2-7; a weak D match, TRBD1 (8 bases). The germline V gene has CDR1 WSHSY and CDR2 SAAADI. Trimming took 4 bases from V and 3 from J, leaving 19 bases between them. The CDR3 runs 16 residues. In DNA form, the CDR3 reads TGCGCCAGCAGTGGGGGAGGGACAGGTTCCCTCTACGAGCAGTACTTC. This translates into CASSGGGTGSLYEQYF.

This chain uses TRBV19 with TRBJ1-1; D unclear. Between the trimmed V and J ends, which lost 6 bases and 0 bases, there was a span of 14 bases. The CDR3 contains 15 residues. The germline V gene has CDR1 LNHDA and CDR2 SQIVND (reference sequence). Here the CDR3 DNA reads TGTGCCAGTAGCAGAGGAAGAAGTATGAACACTGAAGCTTTCTTT. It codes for CASSRGRSMNTEAFF. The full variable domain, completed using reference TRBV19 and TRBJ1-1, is DGGITQSPKYLFRKEGQNVTLSCEQNLNHDAMYWYRQDPGQGLRLIYYSQIVNDFQKGDIAEGYSVSREKKESFPLTVTSAQKNPTAFYLCASSRGRSMNTEAFFGQGTRLTVV.

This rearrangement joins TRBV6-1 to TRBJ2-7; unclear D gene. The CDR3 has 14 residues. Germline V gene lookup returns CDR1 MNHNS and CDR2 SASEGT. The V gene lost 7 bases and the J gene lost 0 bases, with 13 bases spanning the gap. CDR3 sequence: CASNLTPPSYEQYF. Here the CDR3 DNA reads TGTGCCAGCAACTTGACACCGCCCTCCTACGAGCAGTACTTC.

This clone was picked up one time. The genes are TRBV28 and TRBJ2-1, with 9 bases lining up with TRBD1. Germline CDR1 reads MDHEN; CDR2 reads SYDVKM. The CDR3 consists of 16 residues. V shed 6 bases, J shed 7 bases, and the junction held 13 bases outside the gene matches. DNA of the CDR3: TGTGCCAGCAGACCTCCCTCGGGACAGGGATTGAATGAGCAGTTCTTC. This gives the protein CASRPPSGQGLNEQFF. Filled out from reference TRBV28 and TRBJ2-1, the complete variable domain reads DVKVTQSSRYLVKRTGEKVFLECVQDMDHENMFWYRQDPGLGLRLIYFSYDVKMKEKGDIPEGYSVSREKKERFSLILESASTNQTSMYLCASRPPSGQGLNEQFFGPGTRLTVL.

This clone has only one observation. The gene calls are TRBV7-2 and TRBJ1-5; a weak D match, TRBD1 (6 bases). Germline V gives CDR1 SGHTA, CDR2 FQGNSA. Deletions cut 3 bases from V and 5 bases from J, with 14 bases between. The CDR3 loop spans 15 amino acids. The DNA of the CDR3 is TGTGCCAGCAGCTTTGAACAGGGACGGGATCAGCCCCAGCATTTT. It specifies CASSFEQGRDQPQHF.

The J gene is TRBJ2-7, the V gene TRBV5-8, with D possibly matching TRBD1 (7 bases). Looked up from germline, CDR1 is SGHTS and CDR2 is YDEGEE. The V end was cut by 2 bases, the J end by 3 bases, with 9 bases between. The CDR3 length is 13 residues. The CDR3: CASSFQGGYEQYF. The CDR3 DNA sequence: TGTGCCAGCAGCTTCCAGGGGGGCTACGAGCAGTACTTC.

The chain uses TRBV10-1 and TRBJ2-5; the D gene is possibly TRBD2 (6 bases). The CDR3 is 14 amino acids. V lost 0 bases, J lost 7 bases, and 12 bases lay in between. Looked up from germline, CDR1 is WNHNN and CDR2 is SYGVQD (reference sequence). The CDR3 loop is CASSESGGSATQYF. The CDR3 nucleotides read TGCGCCAGCAGTGAGTCTGGAGGGTCGGCGACCCAGTACTTC.

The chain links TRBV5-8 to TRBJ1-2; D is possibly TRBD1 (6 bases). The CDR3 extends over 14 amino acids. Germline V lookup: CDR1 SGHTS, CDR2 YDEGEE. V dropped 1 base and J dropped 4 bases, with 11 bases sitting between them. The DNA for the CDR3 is TGTGCCAGCAGCTTGAGCACAGGGACCTATGGCTACACCTTC. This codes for CASSLSTGTYGYTF.

For the CDR3, the DNA is TGTGCCAGCAGCCTTAAACCCCTGACTAGCGTCTCATTATGTCTCTACGAGCAGTACTTC. As protein: CASSLKPLTSVSLCLYEQYF. The gene calls are TRBV21-1 and TRBJ2-7; no DNA check was done on the table's D call, TRBD2. TRBV21-1 is a listed pseudogene. This CDR3 spans 20 amino acids.

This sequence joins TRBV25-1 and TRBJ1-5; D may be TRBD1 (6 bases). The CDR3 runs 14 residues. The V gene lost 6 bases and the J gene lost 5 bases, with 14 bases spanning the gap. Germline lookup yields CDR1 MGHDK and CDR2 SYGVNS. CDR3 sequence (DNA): TGTGCCAGCAGGCCGACAGGAATGCATCAGCCCCAGCATTTT. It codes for CASRPTGMHQPQHF.